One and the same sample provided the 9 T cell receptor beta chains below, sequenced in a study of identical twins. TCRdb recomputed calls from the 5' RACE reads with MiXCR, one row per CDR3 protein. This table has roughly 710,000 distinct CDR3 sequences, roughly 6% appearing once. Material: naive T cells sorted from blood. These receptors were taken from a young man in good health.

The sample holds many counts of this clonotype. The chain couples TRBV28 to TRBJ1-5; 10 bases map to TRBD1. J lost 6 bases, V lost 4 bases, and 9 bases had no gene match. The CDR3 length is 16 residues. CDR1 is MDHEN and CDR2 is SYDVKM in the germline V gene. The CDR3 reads CASSSRTGGIRQPQHF. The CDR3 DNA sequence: TGTGCCAGCAGTTCCAGGACAGGGGGTATACGTCAGCCCCAGCATTTT.

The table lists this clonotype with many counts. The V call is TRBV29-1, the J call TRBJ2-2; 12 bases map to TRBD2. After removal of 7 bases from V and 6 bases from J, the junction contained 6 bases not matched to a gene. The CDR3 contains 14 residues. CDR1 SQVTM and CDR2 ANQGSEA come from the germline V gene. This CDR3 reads CSGTTSGRSGELFF. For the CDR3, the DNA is TGCAGCGGTACGACTAGCGGGAGATCCGGGGAGCTGTTTTTT.

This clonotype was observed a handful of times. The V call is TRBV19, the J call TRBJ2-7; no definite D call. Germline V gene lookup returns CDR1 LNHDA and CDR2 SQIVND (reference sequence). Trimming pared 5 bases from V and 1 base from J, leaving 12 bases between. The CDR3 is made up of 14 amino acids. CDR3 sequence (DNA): TGTGCCAGTAGTGCGTGGTTTCTTTCCTACGAGCAGTACTTC. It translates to CASSAWFLSYEQYF.

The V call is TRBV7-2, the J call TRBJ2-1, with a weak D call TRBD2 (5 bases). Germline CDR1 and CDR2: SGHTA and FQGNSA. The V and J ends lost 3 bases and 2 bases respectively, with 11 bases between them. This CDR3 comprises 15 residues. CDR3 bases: TGTGCCAGCAGCTTCCGGGGTCTTACCTACAATGAGCAGTTCTTC. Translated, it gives CASSFRGLTYNEQFF.

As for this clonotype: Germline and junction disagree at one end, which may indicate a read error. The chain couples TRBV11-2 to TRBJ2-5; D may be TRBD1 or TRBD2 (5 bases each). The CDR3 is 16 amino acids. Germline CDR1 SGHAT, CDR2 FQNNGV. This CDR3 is CANSLDSGWDGETQYF. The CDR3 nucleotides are TGTGCCAACAGCTTAGATTCAGGGTGGGACGGAGAGACCCAGTACTTC.

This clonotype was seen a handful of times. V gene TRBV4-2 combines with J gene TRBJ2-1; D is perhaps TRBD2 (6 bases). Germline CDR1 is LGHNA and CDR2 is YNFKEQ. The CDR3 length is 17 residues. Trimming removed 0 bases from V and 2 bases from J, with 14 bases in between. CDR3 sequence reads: CASSQDGGVAAYNEQFF. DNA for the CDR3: TGTGCCAGCAGCCAAGACGGGGGAGTAGCTGCCTACAATGAGCAGTTCTTC.

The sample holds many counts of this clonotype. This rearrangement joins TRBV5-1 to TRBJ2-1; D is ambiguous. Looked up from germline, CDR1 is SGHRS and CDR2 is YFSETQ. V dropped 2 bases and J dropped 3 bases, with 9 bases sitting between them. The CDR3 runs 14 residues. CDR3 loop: CASSFGGNYNEQFF. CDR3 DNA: TGCGCCAGCAGCTTCGGCGGTAACTACAATGAGCAGTTCTTC.

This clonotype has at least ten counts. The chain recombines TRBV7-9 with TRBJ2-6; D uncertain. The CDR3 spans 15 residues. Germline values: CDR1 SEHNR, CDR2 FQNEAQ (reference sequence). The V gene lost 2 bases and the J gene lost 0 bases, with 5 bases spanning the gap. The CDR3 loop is CASSLWDSGANVLTF. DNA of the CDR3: TGTGCCAGCAGCTTATGGGACTCTGGGGCCAACGTCCTGACTTTC.

This CDR3 is CASSQARYTQYF. In DNA form, the CDR3 reads TGTGCCAGCAGCCAAGCTAGGTATACGCAGTATTTT. The chain joins TRBV14 to TRBJ2-3; the D is unclear. CDR1 is SGHDN and CDR2 is FVKESK in the germline V gene. This CDR3 has 12 amino acids. Trimming removed 1 base at V and 7 bases at J, with 6 bases between.